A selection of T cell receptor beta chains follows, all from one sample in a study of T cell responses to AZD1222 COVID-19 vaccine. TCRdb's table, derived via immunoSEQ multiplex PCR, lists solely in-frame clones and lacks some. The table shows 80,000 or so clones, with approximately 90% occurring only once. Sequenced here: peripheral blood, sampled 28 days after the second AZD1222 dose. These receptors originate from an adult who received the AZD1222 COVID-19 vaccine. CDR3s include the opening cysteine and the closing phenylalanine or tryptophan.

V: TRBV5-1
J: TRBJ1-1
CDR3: CASGTGGLDTEAFF

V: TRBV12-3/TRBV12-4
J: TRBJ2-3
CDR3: CASTLGSQDTQYF

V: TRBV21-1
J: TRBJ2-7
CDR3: CASSNSGLDPSYEQYF

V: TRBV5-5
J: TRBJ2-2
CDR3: CASSLNRNTGELFF

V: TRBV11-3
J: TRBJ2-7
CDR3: CASSPYSGSSYEQYF

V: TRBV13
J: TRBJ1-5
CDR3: CASSLGAQGHSNQPQHF

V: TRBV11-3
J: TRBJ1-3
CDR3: CASSTIHRGPGNTIYF

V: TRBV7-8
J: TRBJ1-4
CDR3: CASSRDRAANEKLFF

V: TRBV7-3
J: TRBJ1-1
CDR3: CASSFFPGPNTEAFF

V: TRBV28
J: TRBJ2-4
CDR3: CASSGGGRGNIQYF

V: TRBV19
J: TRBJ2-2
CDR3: CATPSGQGPNTGELFF

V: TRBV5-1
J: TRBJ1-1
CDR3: CASSRGPEAFF

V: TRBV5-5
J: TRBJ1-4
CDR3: CASSLSGNEKLFF

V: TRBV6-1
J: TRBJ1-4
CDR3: CASSEIGYPFF

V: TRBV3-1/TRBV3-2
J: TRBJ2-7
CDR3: CASSQDRGGANNEQYF

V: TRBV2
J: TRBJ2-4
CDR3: CASRGRNIQYF

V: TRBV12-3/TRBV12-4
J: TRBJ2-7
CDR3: CASSLASGSEQYF

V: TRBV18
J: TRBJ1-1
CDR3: CASSPLVMNTEAFF

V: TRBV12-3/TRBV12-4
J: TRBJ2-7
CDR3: CASSYNYEQYF

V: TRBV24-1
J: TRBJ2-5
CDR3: CATSDSGTKETQYF

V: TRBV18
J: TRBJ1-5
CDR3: CASSQGQSNQPQHF

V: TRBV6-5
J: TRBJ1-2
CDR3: CASRARTSPYYGYTF

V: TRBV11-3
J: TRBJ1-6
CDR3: CASSLGGPHNSPLHF

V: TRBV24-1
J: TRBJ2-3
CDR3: CATSDISSTDTQYF

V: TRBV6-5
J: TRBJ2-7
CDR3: CASTVDYEQYF

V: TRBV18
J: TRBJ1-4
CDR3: CASSPPDRFRTNEKLFF

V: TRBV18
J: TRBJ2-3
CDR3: CASSPGGPSTDTQYF

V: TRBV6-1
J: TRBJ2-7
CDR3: CASSEMEVQPYEQYF

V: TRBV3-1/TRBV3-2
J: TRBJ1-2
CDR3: CASSQERQGARSYGYTF

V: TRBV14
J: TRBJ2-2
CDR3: CASSQWGARAGELFF

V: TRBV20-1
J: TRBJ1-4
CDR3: CSAGDRVRSTLFF

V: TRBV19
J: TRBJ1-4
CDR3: CASSLRTETNEKLFF

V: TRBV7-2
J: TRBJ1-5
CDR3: CASSQDRNQPQHF

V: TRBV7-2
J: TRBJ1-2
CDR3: CASSRDLNYGYTF

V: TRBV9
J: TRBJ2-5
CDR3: CASSFDQETQYF

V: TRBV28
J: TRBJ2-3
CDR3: CASSSSGKGTDTQYF

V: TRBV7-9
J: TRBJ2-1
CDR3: CASSLHASSYNEQFF

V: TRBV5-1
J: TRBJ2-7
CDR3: CASSAMTDGDEQYF

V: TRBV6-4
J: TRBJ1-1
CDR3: CASSDSFASDSEAFF

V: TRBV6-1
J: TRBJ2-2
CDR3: CASSEPLGGTGELFF

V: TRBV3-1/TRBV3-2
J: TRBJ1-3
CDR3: CASSLLGARERSGNTIYF

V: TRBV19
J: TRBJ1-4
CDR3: CASSISAGVLEKLFF

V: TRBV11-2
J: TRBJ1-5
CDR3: CASSRTGDSNQPQHF

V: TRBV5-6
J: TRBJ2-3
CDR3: CASREGPPGTDTQYF

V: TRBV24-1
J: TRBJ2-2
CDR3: CATSDPQGNTGELFF

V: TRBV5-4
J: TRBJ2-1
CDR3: CASSSHRTAAYNEQFF

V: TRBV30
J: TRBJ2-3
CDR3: CAWTPPGVGSDTQYF

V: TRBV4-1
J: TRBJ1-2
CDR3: CASSQSGTTNYGYTF

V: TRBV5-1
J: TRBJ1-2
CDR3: CASSLEGFDGYTF

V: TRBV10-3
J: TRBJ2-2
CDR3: CAIRPGQGRNTGELFF